The T cell receptor (beta chain) described here comes from a study of cytomegalovirus exposure and HLA in healthy donors. At the level of the study: A later analysis reported the same platform for the 100 to 150 validation repertoires and the 500 to 750 first-cohort repertoires. The study, taken as a whole, reports: Confirmation in vitro established that a few CMV-associated chains were specific for CMV antigens. Cytomegalovirus status, reportedly, was diagnosed with high specificity and sensitivity by the classifier. Across donors, most TCRs were seen rarely, yet some public ones were widespread.

A word on this clone: As yet, its antigen is unknown.

Sequenced by immunoSEQ multiplex PCR; TCRdb stores in-frame clones only, minus some. The sample comprises around 140,000 clones, 75% to 90% of which are singletons, and 1.2% rests with the top ten. CDR3 length equals 17 residues. V lost 3 bases and J 1 base, leaving 18 bases between the germline ends. Germline lookup yields CDR1 MGHRA and CDR2 YSYEKL. V is TRBV4-1 and J is TRBJ1-1, with D perhaps TRBD1 (6 bases). The clonotype comes from a woman in her late teens or twenties in good health and CMV-seronegative. The material sequenced was PBMCs. The CDR3 loop is CASSQGLTRGKNTEAFF. CDR3 coding DNA: TGCGCCAGCAGCCAGGGGCTAACAAGGGGGAAGAACACTGAAGCTTTCTTT.